A single sample is the source of the 6 T cell receptor beta chains below, sequenced in a study of blood T cells in healthy people across ages. Primers used in a second PCR of roughly 6 to 11 cycles were a sample-barcoded 5' primer and a J-beta primer mix. MiXCR was run by TCRdb on the 5' RACE reads, yielding one entry per CDR3 protein. The repertoire has around 780,000 distinct CDR3 sequences, 45% to 70% of them found once; the top ten carry 20% to 30%. Sequencing was performed on blood. The receptor source for this set is a man in his forties in good health.

The V call is TRBV21-1, the J call TRBJ2-5; TRBD1, the D gene given by the table, was not confirmed from the DNA. TRBV21-1 is tagged as a pseudogene. CDR3 length equals 17 residues. For the CDR3, the DNA is TGTGCCAGCAGCAAAGGCCCCACAGGGACCACCCGAGAGACCCAGTACTTC. Translated: CASSKGPTGTTRETQYF.

In its sample, this clonotype was seen a few times. V usage is TRBV7-2 and J usage is TRBJ2-7; D gene unclear. From germline, CDR1 is SGHTA and CDR2 FQGNSA. Trimming shortened V by 2 bases and J by 10 bases, and 12 bases separated the two germline ends. The CDR3 runs to 12 residues. The CDR3: CASSLFVSDQYF. DNA of the CDR3: TGTGCCAGCAGCTTATTCGTGTCGGACCAGTACTTC.

The V gene is TRBV7-6, the J gene TRBJ2-7; TRBD2 agrees at 7 bases. The CDR3 runs to 13 residues. V lost 5 bases to trimming and J lost 7 bases; unmatched junction nucleotides: 8. Germline assignment: CDR1 SGHVS and CDR2 FNYEAQ. For the CDR3, the DNA is TGTGCCAGCAGCCTACCGGGAGCGGGGGAGCAGTACTTC. Translated: CASSLPGAGEQYF.

The chain combines TRBV9 with TRBJ2-3; TRBD2 matches 12 bases. Germline trimming cut 0 bases from V and 2 bases from J; bases unmatched to any gene: 1. Germline loops: CDR1 SGDLS, CDR2 YYNGEE. This CDR3 has 16 residues. The CDR3 bases are TGTGCCAGCAGCGTAGGACTAGCGGGGGTCACAGATACGCAGTATTTT. It codes for CASSVGLAGVTDTQYF.

The chain links TRBV12-3 or TRBV12-4 to TRBJ2-1; no clear D gene. This CDR3 has 18 amino acids. The V gene lost 3 bases and the J gene lost 0 bases, with 18 bases spanning the gap. Here the CDR3 reads CASSLSRKGHLSYNEQFF. The CDR3, as DNA: TGTGCCAGCAGTTTGAGTCGGAAAGGGCACCTCTCCTACAATGAGCAGTTCTTC.

The V call is TRBV6-1, the J call TRBJ2-1, with 14 positions matching TRBD2. The CDR3 is 15 residues long. The V gene end was trimmed by 3 bases and the J gene end by 8 bases; junction bases not matched to a gene: 3. CDR1 is MNHNS, CDR2 SASEGT, per germline. CDR3 nucleotides: TGTGCCAGCAGTGAGGGGACTAGCGGGGGTTATGAGCAGTTCTTC. Protein sequence: CASSEGTSGGYEQFF.